This T cell receptor (beta chain) was captured in a study of shared clonotypes between healthy human individuals. For the study at large: Every donor yielded three CD4 naive, three CD4 memory, two CD8 naive and one CD8 memory plate.

Using roughly 200 ng DNA, some 30,000 T cell genomes, the sorted-subset replicate PCRs were run. The assay was immunoSEQ multiplex PCR, and TCRdb's table has in-frame clones only and misses some. The data show around 600,000 clones, with 95% to 98% seen just once and 0.25% to 0.35% held by the top ten. Details on this clone: Its antigen is currently unknown.

Study conclusions and caveats: The sampled material consisted only of blood, and tissue repertoires are likely to differ.

As defined, naive CD8 cells were CD45RO-negative and positively selected for CCR7, with terminally differentiated effector memory CD45RA+ cells excluded. Donors comprised healthy HIV-negative adults lacking recent acute infections or vaccinations. Germline V lookup: CDR1 ENHRY, CDR2 SYGVKD. The CDR3 extends over 15 amino acids. The ends were cut back, 0 bases at V and 5 bases at J, with 13 bases in the middle. The sample comprised naive CD8+ T cells sorted from blood. This clonotype was obtained from a man younger than 45 in good health. The rearrangement links TRBV10-3 to TRBJ2-5; D may correspond to TRBD1 or TRBD2 (5 bases each). The CDR3 is CAISESTGTWETQYF. The CDR3 DNA is TGTGCCATCAGTGAGTCGACCGGGACCTGGGAGACCCAGTACTTC.